One and the same sample provided the 3 T cell receptor beta chains below, sequenced in a study of response to subunit inactivated influenza vaccine. TCRdb re-analysed the RT-PCR reads in MiXCR, keeping a single row per CDR3 protein. The sample has hundreds of thousands of distinct CDR3 sequences, less than 10% seen once. This specimen consisted of PBMCs from blood, obtained about 23 months after vaccination. The source is a man aged 45 to 70 who received an inactivated influenza vaccine.

With regard to this clonotype: The junction departs from germline at one end; a sequencing error may be responsible. The chain recombines TRBV2 with TRBJ2-5; D may be TRBD1 (6 bases). CDR3 length equals 13 residues. Germline loops: CDR1 SNHLY, CDR2 FYNNEI. CDR3 amino acids: CASSLQGQDTQYF. CDR3 in DNA: TGTGCCAGCAGTTTACAGGGCCAAGATACCCAGTACTTC.

The sample holds many counts of this clonotype. V usage is TRBV12-3 or TRBV12-4 and J usage is TRBJ1-1, with 7 nucleotides matching TRBD1. V gave up 5 bases and J gave up 6 bases; unmatched junction bases: 9. The CDR3 loop spans 14 amino acids. The DNA of the CDR3 is TGTGCCAGCAGTCGGACAGGCGGATGGGCTGAAGCTTTCTTT. Protein sequence: CASSRTGGWAEAFF.

The V gene is TRBV30, the J gene TRBJ2-7; D not certain. The CDR3 is made up of 13 amino acids. Germline lookup yields CDR1 GTSNPN and CDR2 SVGIG (reference sequence). Trimming left V 2 bases short and J 2 bases short, with 10 bases between. The CDR3 DNA reads TGTGCCTGGAGTTTTGGTGAGGCCTACGAGCAGTACTTC. This encodes CAWSFGEAYEQYF.